What follows is one T cell receptor beta chain and its context. What it binds is unknown. Libraries were prepared by immunoSEQ multiplex PCR; TCRdb keeps only in-frame clonotypes and omits some of them. Of under 85,000 clones in the sample, 84% were seen once. The ends were cut back, 4 bases at V and 2 bases at J, with 10 bases in the middle. The length of the CDR3 is 15 residues. CDR1 and CDR2 from the germline V gene are SGDLS and YYNGEE. The sample comes from a study of OX40 agonist ivuxolimab in advanced cancers. Overall study context: Clinicians treated patients with ivuxolimab, an agonistic anti-OX40 (CD134) antibody. Three dose-escalation patients had partial responses: one with hepatocellular carcinoma and two with cutaneous melanoma. General study results and limits: At 0.1 to 3.0 mg/kg, clonal expansion of CD4+ and CD8+ blood T cells had occurred by week 6.

Material: CD4+ or CD8+ T cells sorted from blood, obtained in a trial of the OX40 agonist ivuxolimab. The sequence was collected from an adult with an advanced solid tumor such as melanoma, head and neck, liver or kidney cancer. The V and J genes are TRBV9 and TRBJ2-6; D ambiguous. CDR3 amino acids: CASSPGRAGANVLTF. The CDR3 DNA reads as TGTGCCAGCAGCCCCGGAAGGGCTGGGGCCAACGTCCTGACTTTC.